This entry features one T cell receptor (beta chain) sequence. The data stem from a study of technical replicates of blood from a handful of donors. Looked up from germline, CDR1 is SGHDT and CDR2 is YYEEEE. V lost 0 bases and J lost 5; bases outside the gene matches: 2. The CDR3 contains 15 residues. The assay was immunoSEQ multiplex PCR, and TCRdb's table has in-frame clones only and misses some. The sample contains around 68,000 clones, around 92% of which appear only once. This chain links TRBV5-6 with TRBJ1-6; 7 nucleotides line up with TRBD1. Sequences were obtained from T cells isolated from PBMCs. The source is a human donor in good health. Some clones in this sample may be carry-over from other donors' samples. The CDR3 DNA reads as TGTGCCAGCAGCTTGGGGGGGACAGATAATTCACCCCTCCACTTT. It yields the protein CASSLGGTDNSPLHF.